What follows describes a single T cell receptor (beta chain). The data stem from a study of T-cell memory formation after mild COVID-19. Amplification by 5'RACE using constant-segment primers produced TCR alpha and TCR beta cDNA libraries that carried sample barcodes and UMIs. TCRdb called the 5' RACE reads again in MiXCR, with one record for every CDR3 protein. The data contain 140,000 or so distinct CDR3 sequences, roughly a fifth of them seen just once; the ten biggest clones take up under 2.5%. The CDR3 is made up of 13 amino acids. V gave up 5 bases and J gave up 2 bases, with 9 bases separating them.

Sequencing was performed on PBMCs or a T cell subset sorted from them (not recorded which). The rearrangement joins TRBV12-3 or TRBV12-4 to TRBJ2-5; perhaps TRBD1 as D (6 bases). This clonotype was sampled from an adult woman who had mild COVID-19 (a few samples of this study predate the infection). Cell type and time point are not known. CDR3 coding DNA: TGTGCCAGCAGTCACCAGGGGCAAGAGACCCAGTACTTC. Its protein product is CASSHQGQETQYF.